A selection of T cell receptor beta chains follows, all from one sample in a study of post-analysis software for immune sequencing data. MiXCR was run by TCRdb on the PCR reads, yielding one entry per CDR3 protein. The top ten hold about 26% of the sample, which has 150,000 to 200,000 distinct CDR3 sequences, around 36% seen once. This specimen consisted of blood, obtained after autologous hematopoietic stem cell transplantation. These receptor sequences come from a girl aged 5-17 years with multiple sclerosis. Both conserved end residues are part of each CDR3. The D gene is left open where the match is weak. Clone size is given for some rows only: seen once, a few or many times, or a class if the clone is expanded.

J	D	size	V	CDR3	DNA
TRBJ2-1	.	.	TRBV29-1	CSVEDLREDNEQFF	TGCAGCGTTGAAGATCTAAGGGAAGACAATGAGCAGTTCTTC
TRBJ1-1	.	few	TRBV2	CASYGGSEAFF	TGTGCCAGCTATGGAGGGTCTGAAGCTTTCTTT
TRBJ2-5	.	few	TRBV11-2	CASSLDGRAQETQYF	TGTGCCAGCAGCTTAGATGGACGTGCACAAGAGACCCAGTACTTC
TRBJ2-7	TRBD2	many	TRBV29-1	CSVELRDYLGEQYF	TGCAGCGTTGAGCTAAGGGACTACCTGGGGGAGCAGTACTTC
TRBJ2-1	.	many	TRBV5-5	CASSLVGGNEQFF	TGTGCCAGCAGCTTGGTAGGGGGCAATGAGCAGTTCTTC
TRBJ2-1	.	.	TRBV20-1	CSARDHGRTYNEQFF	TGCAGTGCCAGAGATCACGGGAGAACCTACAATGAGCAGTTCTTC
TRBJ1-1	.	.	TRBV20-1	CSAPGRLLMNTEAFF	TGCAGTGCTCCGGGACGGTTACTTATGAACACTGAAGCTTTCTTT
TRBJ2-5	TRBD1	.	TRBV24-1	CATSDRGQETQYF	TGTGCCACCAGCGACAGGGGGCAAGAGACCCAGTACTTC
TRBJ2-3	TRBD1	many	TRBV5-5	CASSLQDRGRDTQYF	TGTGCCAGCAGCCTTCAGGACAGGGGAAGAGATACGCAGTATTTT
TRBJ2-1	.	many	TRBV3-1	CASSQDSGGYNEQFF	TGTGCCAGCAGCCAAGATAGCGGAGGCTACAATGAGCAGTTCTTC
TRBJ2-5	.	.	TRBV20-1	CSARPDGVHQETQYF	TGCAGTGCTAGGCCCGACGGGGTCCACCAAGAGACCCAGTACTTC
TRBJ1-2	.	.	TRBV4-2	CASSQERGDYGYTF	TGTGCCAGCAGCCAAGAGAGGGGGGACTATGGCTACACCTTC
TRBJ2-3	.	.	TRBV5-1	CASSLPGATDTQYF	TGCGCCAGCAGCTTACCGGGGGCCACAGATACGCAGTATTTT
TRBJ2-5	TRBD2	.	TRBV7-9	CASSRTSSALETQYF	TGTGCCAGCAGCCGGACTAGCTCGGCTCTGGAGACCCAGTACTTC
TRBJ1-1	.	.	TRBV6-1	CASTRRIRPANTEAFF	TGTGCCAGCACCCGGAGGATTAGGCCGGCGAACACTGAAGCTTTCTTT
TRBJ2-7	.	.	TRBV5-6	CASSLLGVSSYEQYF	TGTGCCAGCAGCTTGCTGGGGGTCAGCTCCTACGAGCAGTACTTC
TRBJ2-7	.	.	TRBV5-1	CASSLVAGNSYEQYF	TGCGCCAGCAGCTTGGTAGCCGGGAACTCCTACGAGCAGTACTTC
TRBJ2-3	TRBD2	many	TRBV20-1	CSASGGVLTDTQYF	TGCAGTGCCTCGGGGGGGGTCCTCACAGATACGCAGTATTTT
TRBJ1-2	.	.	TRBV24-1	CATSVGTAGIGGYTF	TGTGCCACCAGTGTGGGGACGGCGGGCATCGGTGGCTACACCTTC
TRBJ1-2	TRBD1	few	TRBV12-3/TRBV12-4	CASSDRVDGYTF	TGTGCCAGCAGTGACAGGGTGGATGGCTACACCTTC
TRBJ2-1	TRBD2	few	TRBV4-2	CASSPGETSGRLNEQFF	TGTGCCAGCAGCCCTGGAGAGACTAGCGGGAGATTGAATGAGCAGTTCTTC
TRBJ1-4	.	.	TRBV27	CASRRGGRHEKLFF	TGTGCCAGCAGGCGAGGGGGGCGTCATGAAAAACTGTTTTTT